The 13 T cell receptor beta chains given below trace back to one sample, sequenced in a study of cytomegalovirus exposure and HLA in healthy donors (dated by TCRdb to between 2016 and 2019). Library creation used the immunoSEQ multiplex PCR assay. For the multiplex PCR, a mixture combining 60 forward primers for TCR Vbeta segments and 13 reverse primers for TCR Jbeta segments was used. TCRdb limited this immuneACCESS table to in-frame rearrangements with V and J called. A share of clones is missing; checked studies link under half to unresolved V genes, and the rest is unexplained. This sample gives 83,000 or so clones in total; around 76% of them show up just once. The ten largest clones represent 10% of the sample. Material for sequencing was PBMCs. These receptor sequences come from a man younger than 45 in good health and CMV-seropositive.

V and J are TRBV7-3 and TRBJ2-2; no firm D call. The germline gives CDR1 SGHTA, CDR2 FQGTGA. The CDR3 runs 14 residues. Deletions cut 5 bases from V and 1 base from J, with 8 bases between. CDR3 nucleotide sequence: TGTGCCAGCAGCCCCGCCAGGAACACCGGGGAGCTGTTTTTT. Translation: CASSPARNTGELFF.

The chain links TRBV5-4 to TRBJ1-2, with unresolved D. The CDR3 consists of 14 residues. Germline CDR1 and CDR2: SGHNT and YYREEE (reference sequence). Trimming left V 4 bases short and J 2 bases short, with 12 bases between. CDR3 in amino acids: CASSILPRNYGYTF. The CDR3, as DNA: TGTGCCAGCAGCATTCTGCCCAGGAACTATGGCTACACCTTC. The whole variable domain, remainder taken from reference TRBV5-4 and TRBJ1-2, is ETGVTQSPTHLIKTRGQQVTLRCSSQSGHNTVSWYQQALGQGPQFIFQYYREEENGRGNFPPRFSGLQFPNYSSELNVNALELDDSALYLCASSILPRNYGYTFGSGTRLTVV.

On this clone: Other DNA sequences in the same sample also yield this CDR3. CDR3 protein: CASSFRVGLQPQHF. The CDR3 nucleotides are TGTGCCAGCAGTTTTCGGGTGGGGCTCCAGCCCCAGCATTTT. The chain recombines TRBV28 with TRBJ1-5, with TRBD1 as a possible D gene (5 bases). Germline V gene sequence: CDR1 MDHEN, CDR2 SYDVKM. V was shortened by 3 bases and J by 7 bases, with 13 bases between the two germline ends. The CDR3 extends over 14 amino acids.

The gene calls are TRBV9 and TRBJ2-1, with 9 bases fitting TRBD2. Trimming cost V 0 bases and J 4 bases; bases outside gene matches: 5. Germline CDR1 is SGDLS and CDR2 is YYNGEE. The CDR3 runs 16 residues. The CDR3 region is CASSVVHAGGYNEQFF. The CDR3 DNA follows: TGTGCCAGCAGCGTAGTACACGCGGGGGGGTACAATGAGCAGTTCTTC.

V is TRBV15 and J is TRBJ2-4; 9 positions match TRBD2. The germline V gene has CDR1 LNHNV and CDR2 YYDKDF (reference sequence). The junction had 10 bases not matched to a gene; V was cut back by 1 base and J by 0 bases. The CDR3 consists of 19 residues. CDR3 sequence reads: CATSRVGAGGMLAKNIQYF. The CDR3 DNA is TGTGCCACCAGCAGAGTCGGCGCGGGGGGGATGCTAGCCAAAAACATTCAGTACTTC.

This clone was counted once. The chain carries TRBV12-5 and TRBJ2-5, with 10 bases matching TRBD1. The germline V gene encodes CDR1 LGHNT and CDR2 FRNRAP. The CDR3 extends over 18 amino acids. The V segment lost 0 bases and the J segment 0 bases; nucleotides outside the gene matches: 7. The CDR3 region is CASGLVQRQGAYQETQYF. As DNA, the CDR3 is TGTGCTAGTGGTTTGGTTCAAAGACAGGGGGCCTACCAAGAGACCCAGTACTTC.

The V call is TRBV6-5, the J call TRBJ1-6; 8 bases are shared with TRBD1. The CDR3 consists of 14 residues. V shed 5 bases, J shed 10 bases, and the junction held 7 bases outside the gene matches. Germline CDR1 reads MNHEY; CDR2 reads SVGAGI. The CDR3 sequence is CASSKDRVRSPLHF. CDR3 coding DNA: TGTGCCAGCAGTAAGGACAGGGTGCGATCACCCCTCCACTTT.

This clone was recorded a few times. The V and J genes are TRBV2 and TRBJ1-4, with 10 bases identical to TRBD1. J gave up 4 bases and V 7 bases, and 3 bases lay outside the gene matches. Germline assignment: CDR1 SNHLY and CDR2 FYNNEI. This CDR3 contains 14 residues. Here the CDR3 reads CASMGTGDNEKLFF. In DNA form, the CDR3 reads TGTGCCAGCATGGGGACAGGGGATAATGAAAAACTGTTTTTT.

The chain carries TRBV9 and TRBJ2-1, with 9 bases identical to TRBD2. V trimming: 0 bases; J trimming: 10 bases; junction bases outside the gene matches: 11. This CDR3 has 16 residues. CDR1 is SGDLS, CDR2 YYNGEE, per germline. In DNA, the CDR3 is TGTGCCAGCAGCGTAGCCGGGACTAGCTATCGACGCGAGCAGTTCTTC. This codes for CASSVAGTSYRREQFF.

A word on this clone: Mismatch with germline at one junction end may stem from a read error. The J gene is TRBJ1-2, the V gene TRBV7-9; 7 bases match TRBD1. This CDR3 is 14 amino acids long. Germline lookup yields CDR1 SEHNR and CDR2 FQNEAQ (reference sequence). The CDR3 coding sequence is TGTTCCAGCAGCTCGGGACAGCTCAACTATGGCTACACCTTC. Residues: CSSSSGQLNYGYTF.

The chain employs TRBV7-2 and TRBJ2-1; TRBD2 matches 8 bases. This CDR3 spans 15 amino acids. Germline V gene data show CDR1 as SGHTA and CDR2 as FQGNSA. The ends lost 5 bases at V and 7 bases at J; junction bases unmatched: 10. CDR3 in DNA: TGTGCCAGCAGCCCTTCGGCGGGGGGTTGGAATGAGCAGTTCTTC. Translated, it gives CASSPSAGGWNEQFF.

This clone came up once. The chain recombines TRBV29-1 with TRBJ2-5, with a weak D call TRBD2 (5 bases). V was shortened by 8 bases and J by 5 bases, with 12 bases between the two germline ends. Germline-derived CDR1 and CDR2 are SQVTM and ANQGSEA. CDR3 length: 11 amino acids. Here the CDR3 reads CSTRGYETQYF. DNA of the CDR3: TGCAGCACCCGGGGTTACGAGACCCAGTACTTC.

In this sample, this clone turned up a few times. An end of the junction differs from the germline gene, which may be a read error. The rearrangement joins TRBV6-6 to TRBJ1-1, with D possibly matching TRBD1 (6 bases). The CDR3 is 11 amino acids. Germline assignment: CDR1 MNHNY and CDR2 SVGAGI (reference sequence). DNA of the CDR3: TGTGCCAGCAGTCACAGGGCTGAGGCTTTCTTT. Its translation is CASSHRAEAFF.